This TCR beta chain was sequenced in a study of blood T cell repertoires in COVID-19. Study-level information: COVID-19 samples collected from the United States, Italy and Spain covered acute and convalescent phases.

Trimming cost V 7 bases and J 4 bases; bases outside gene matches: 7. The CDR3 loop spans 13 amino acids. CDR1 is GTSNPN, CDR2 SVGIG, per germline (reference sequence). Sequenced by immunoSEQ multiplex PCR; TCRdb stores in-frame clones only, minus some. This table holds just over 200,000 clones, 65% to 90% found once. This clone turned up a few times. The receptor's source is a man older than 75 with acute or convalescent COVID-19. The chain joins TRBV30 to TRBJ1-5; 7 bases align to TRBD1. The sample comprised peripheral blood. The CDR3 loop is CAYTGESNQPQHF. CDR3 sequence (DNA): TGTGCCTATACAGGGGAGAGTAATCAGCCCCAGCATTTT.